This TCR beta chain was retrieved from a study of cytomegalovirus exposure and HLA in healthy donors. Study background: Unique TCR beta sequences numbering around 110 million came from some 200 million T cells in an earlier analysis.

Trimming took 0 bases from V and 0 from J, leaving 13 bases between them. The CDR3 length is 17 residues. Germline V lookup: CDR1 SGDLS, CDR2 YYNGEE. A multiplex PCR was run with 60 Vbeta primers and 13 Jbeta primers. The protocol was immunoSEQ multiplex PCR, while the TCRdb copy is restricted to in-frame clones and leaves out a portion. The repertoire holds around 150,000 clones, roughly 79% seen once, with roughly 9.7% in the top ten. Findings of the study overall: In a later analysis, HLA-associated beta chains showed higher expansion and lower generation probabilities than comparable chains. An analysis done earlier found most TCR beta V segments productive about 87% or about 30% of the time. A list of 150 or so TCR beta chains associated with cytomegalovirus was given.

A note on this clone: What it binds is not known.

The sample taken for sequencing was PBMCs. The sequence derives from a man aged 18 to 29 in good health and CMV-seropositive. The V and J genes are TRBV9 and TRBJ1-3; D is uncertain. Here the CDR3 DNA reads TGTGCCAGCAGCGTAGAAACGCCCAGGCGCTCTGGAAACACCATATATTTT. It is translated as CASSVETPRRSGNTIYF.